These 8 T cell receptor beta chains share one sample of origin, sequenced in a study of Ad26.COV2.S vaccination and SARS-CoV-2 variants. Generated by immunoSEQ multiplex PCR, the TCRdb table keeps only in-frame clones and is missing some. The profile shows hundreds of thousands of clones, approximately 90% of them singletons. Treatment denoted: about 20 received Ad26.COV2.S at low or high dose, single or two shots; 5 received placebo; per-sample allocation not given. Each sample was drawn 63 days after the first injection (of vaccine or placebo). The specimen was peripheral blood, collected in a trial of Ad26.COV2.S vaccine versus placebo. These receptors all stem from a person aged 18 to 65 who received the Ad26.COV2.S COVID-19 vaccine or a placebo.

This chain uses TRBV2 with TRBJ2-2, with 7 positions matching TRBD1. The CDR3 has 16 residues. Per the germline V gene, CDR1 is SNHLY and CDR2 is FYNNEI. J lost 4 bases, V lost 3 bases, and 8 bases had no gene match. The DNA of the CDR3 is TGTGCCAGCAGTGATTTAGGGGGCGTGGGCACCGGGGAGCTGTTTTTT. Translating it yields CASSDLGGVGTGELFF.

The V call is TRBV18, the J call TRBJ2-2; D remains ambiguous. The CDR3 runs 14 residues. Germline-derived CDR1 and CDR2 are KGHSH and LQKENI. Trimming shortened V by 3 bases and J by 1 base, and 6 bases separated the two germline ends. The CDR3 nucleotides are TGTGCCAGCTCACCTCTGGAGAACACCGGGGAGCTGTTTTTT. It is translated as CASSPLENTGELFF.

V usage is TRBV5-4 and J usage is TRBJ2-5; no clear D gene. The V gene's germline CDR1 is SGHNT and CDR2 YYREEE (reference sequence). The CDR3 loop spans 11 amino acids. Trimming took 2 bases from V and 8 from J, leaving 7 bases between them. The CDR3 sequence is CASSFLGTQYF. The CDR3, as DNA: TGTGCCAGCAGCTTCTTAGGTACCCAGTACTTC.

This clone has a handful of counts. This chain joins TRBV7-9 and TRBJ1-1; no clear D. Germline loops: CDR1 SEHNR, CDR2 FQNEAQ (reference sequence). The CDR3 spans 15 residues. V was cut by 1 base and J by 0 bases, with 9 bases left in between. The CDR3 DNA reads TGTGCCAGCAGCTTAGACGGAGGTCTGAACACTGAAGCTTTCTTT. Encoded protein: CASSLDGGLNTEAFF.

V usage is TRBV19 and J usage is TRBJ2-7, with TRBD2 matching over 13 bases. With V trimmed by 6 bases and J by 4 bases, 3 bases remained unmatched. The CDR3 is 14 amino acids. Germline CDR1 reads LNHDA; CDR2 reads SQIVND (reference sequence). The CDR3 sequence is CASSPGLAGYEQYF. The CDR3 region has the DNA TGTGCCAGTAGCCCGGGACTAGCGGGATACGAGCAGTACTTC.

This chain uses TRBV20-1 with TRBJ1-6; no definite D call. Germline values: CDR1 DFQATT, CDR2 SNEGSKA (reference sequence). V gave up 3 bases and J gave up 9 bases, with 15 bases separating them. The CDR3 is made up of 14 amino acids. The CDR3: CSASGGGDGSPLHF. The CDR3 bases are TGCAGTGCTAGTGGAGGTGGAGATGGTTCACCCCTCCACTTT.

The V gene is TRBV10-3, the J gene TRBJ1-1; D is unclear. From germline, CDR1 is ENHRY and CDR2 SYGVKD. Trimming took 7 bases from V and 4 from J, leaving 16 bases between them. This CDR3 spans 14 amino acids. CDR3 protein: CAITLSGSATEAFF. The CDR3 DNA reads as TGTGCCATCACCCTCAGTGGATCGGCCACTGAAGCTTTCTTT.

This clone was seen just once. V usage is TRBV30 and J usage is TRBJ2-7; 9 bases map to TRBD1. The CDR3 sequence is 13 residues long. V lost 8 bases to trimming and J lost 0 bases; unmatched junction nucleotides: 5. The germline V gene has CDR1 GTSNPN and CDR2 SVGIG (reference sequence). The CDR3 DNA reads as TGTGCCCAGGCGACAGGGGGCTCCTACGAGCAGTACTTC. Translation gives CAQATGGSYEQYF.